Each of the 32 T cell receptor beta chains below was sequenced from the same sample in a study of T cell responses to AZD1222 COVID-19 vaccine. Repertoires were generated with immunoSEQ multiplex PCR, while TCRdb's copy carries only in-frame clones and drops some. Among about 180,000 clones listed, around 88% were seen once. The source material was peripheral blood, sampled on day 0 of AZD1222 vaccination. The receptor set was obtained from an adult in good health.

This clone was observed a few times. This CDR3 is also generated by other DNA sequences in the sample. This chain links TRBV14 with TRBJ1-2; D gene uncertain. Germline V gives CDR1 SGHDN, CDR2 FVKESK. This CDR3 comprises 12 residues. V lost 0 bases, J lost 7 bases, and 6 bases lay in between. CDR3 DNA: TGTGCCAGCAGCCAAGAGCATGGTGGCTACACCTTC. The encoded protein is CASSQEHGGYTF.

The V and J genes are TRBV15 and TRBJ2-3; 12 nucleotides line up with TRBD2. Germline V gene lookup returns CDR1 LNHNV and CDR2 YYDKDF (reference sequence). The V gene end was trimmed by 2 bases and the J gene end by 3 bases; junction bases not matched to a gene: 3. The CDR3 length is 16 residues. The DNA for the CDR3 is TGTGCCACCAGCAGACTAGCGGGGGGGTTGACAGATACGCAGTATTTT. Amino acids: CATSRLAGGLTDTQYF.

This clone was found a few times. The chain uses TRBV25-1 and TRBJ2-5; TRBD2 aligns across 10 bases. V gave up 3 bases and J gave up 7 bases; unmatched junction bases: 11. Germline CDR1 MGHDK, CDR2 SYGVNS. The CDR3 is 16 residues long. This chain's CDR3 is CASSEGRTSGQGTQYF. DNA for the CDR3: TGTGCCAGCAGTGAGGGCCGGACTAGCGGTCAGGGGACCCAGTACTTC. Filled out from reference TRBV25-1 and TRBJ2-5, the complete variable domain reads EADIYQTPRYLVIGTGKKITLECSQTMGHDKMYWYQQDPGMELHLIHYSYGVNSTEKGDLSSESTVSRIRTEHFPLTLESARPSHTSQYLCASSEGRTSGQGTQYFGPGTRLLVL.

The genes are TRBV19 and TRBJ1-1; tentative D call: TRBD1 (5 bases). CDR1 is LNHDA, CDR2 SQIVND, per germline (reference sequence). The CDR3 consists of 18 residues. V was cut by 8 bases and J by 0 bases, with 25 bases left in between. For the CDR3, the DNA is TGTGCCAGTCTCAGAGGGGTGGGCAGGCAGTTTGTGAACACTGAAGCTTTCTTT. It yields the protein CASLRGVGRQFVNTEAFF.

The genes are TRBV10-1 and TRBJ2-3; D might be TRBD1 or TRBD2, each matching 7 bases. This CDR3 is 19 amino acids long. V lost 8 bases, J lost 0 bases, and 27 bases lay in between. Germline assignment: CDR1 WNHNN and CDR2 SYGVQD (reference sequence). CDR3 bases: TGCGCCAGCCCTCCGCCCAGGGGGGGGTTAGCGGTTAGCACAGATACGCAGTATTTT. Its translation: CASPPPRGGLAVSTDTQYF.

This chain links TRBV27 with TRBJ1-6; TRBD1 might be the D (6 bases). Germline CDR1 reads MNHEY; CDR2 reads SMNVEV (reference sequence). CDR3 length equals 17 residues. Deletions cut 2 bases from V and 5 bases from J, with 16 bases between. DNA for the CDR3: TGTGCCAGCAGTTTAAGAACGGGGGCGAGAAATAATTCACCCCTCCACTTT. This codes for CASSLRTGARNNSPLHF.

In DNA form, the CDR3 reads TGTGCCAGCAGCGAACAGGGTGGGGACACTGAAGCTTTCTTT. Amino acids: CASSEQGGDTEAFF. V and J are TRBV7-3 and TRBJ1-1; the D gene is possibly TRBD1 (6 bases). The germline V and J ends were trimmed by 5 bases and 3 bases, with 13 bases remaining between them. CDR1 SGHTA and CDR2 FQGTGA come from the germline V gene. The CDR3 runs 14 residues.

The V and J genes are TRBV12-3 or TRBV12-4 and TRBJ2-7, with D unresolved. This CDR3 region has 13 residues. V lost 10 bases and J 0 bases, leaving 13 bases between the germline ends. The CDR3, as DNA: TGTGCCACCGGCACCGAGAGCTCCTACGAGCAGTACTTC. Protein product: CATGTESSYEQYF.

The V call is TRBV7-2, the J call TRBJ1-1; D uncertain. Trimming left V 5 bases short and J 2 bases short, with 12 bases between. The germline gives CDR1 SGHTA, CDR2 FQGNSA. The length of the CDR3 is 14 residues. Here the CDR3 reads CASSRREGNTEAFF. In nucleotides, the CDR3 is TGTGCCAGCAGCCGCCGGGAGGGTAACACTGAAGCTTTCTTT.

The CDR3 coding sequence is TGTGCCAGCAGCTTAGGAGAGGGGAATTATCAGCCCCAGCATTTT. This sequence encodes CASSLGEGNYQPQHF. The genes are TRBV7-8 and TRBJ1-5; possibly TRBD1 for D (5 bases). Trimming removed 1 base at V and 5 bases at J, with 12 bases between. Germline V gene lookup returns CDR1 SGHVS and CDR2 FQNEAQ. The CDR3 sequence is 15 residues long.

In nucleotides, the CDR3 is TGTGCCAGCAGCCAGGATCTGGCTAAGGGCTACACCTTC. Encoded protein: CASSQDLAKGYTF. J is TRBJ1-2 and V is TRBV7-3; no clear D. The CDR3 length is 13 residues. Germline V gene data show CDR1 as SGHTA and CDR2 as FQGTGA. Trimming pared 5 bases from V and 8 bases from J, leaving 15 bases between.

The rearrangement joins TRBV5-1 to TRBJ1-3; no clear D gene. This CDR3 has 15 amino acids. CDR1 and CDR2 from the germline V gene are SGHRS and YFSETQ. The V end lost 0 bases, the J end lost 0 bases, and 7 bases lay between the germline ends. CDR3: CASSLGDRSGNTIYF. The DNA for the CDR3 is TGCGCCAGCAGCTTGGGGGATCGCTCTGGAAACACCATATATTTT.

The chain has TRBV7-2 and TRBJ1-2; a weak D match, TRBD1 (5 bases). With 5 bases removed from V and 4 bases from J, the gap between germline ends came to 17 bases. The germline CDR1 and CDR2 sequences are SGHTA and FQGNSA. The CDR3 loop spans 15 amino acids. This chain's CDR3 is CASSPNFQGGYGYTF. Written as DNA, the CDR3 is TGTGCCAGCAGCCCAAACTTCCAGGGAGGCTATGGCTACACCTTC.

The V gene is TRBV5-1, the J gene TRBJ2-7, with D perhaps matching TRBD1 or TRBD2 (5 bases each). Germline values: CDR1 SGHRS, CDR2 YFSETQ. The CDR3 extends over 18 amino acids. V lost 1 base to trimming and J lost 2 bases, with 22 bases between them. The CDR3: CASSLPSTSGRAAYEQYF. Written as DNA, the CDR3 is TGCGCCAGCAGCTTGCCTTCTACCTCGGGACGGGCAGCCTACGAGCAGTACTTC.

The V and J genes are TRBV4-2 and TRBJ1-3; tentative D call: TRBD1 (6 bases). Trimming stripped 0 bases from V and 5 bases from J, with 20 bases between. Germline V gene data show CDR1 as LGHNA and CDR2 as YNFKEQ. This CDR3 has 18 residues. CDR3 in amino acids: CASSQEKGGPGARNTIYF. Written as DNA, the CDR3 is TGTGCCAGCAGCCAAGAGAAGGGGGGACCAGGGGCAAGAAACACCATATATTTT.

The chain recombines TRBV7-2 with TRBJ2-1; 11 nucleotides align to TRBD2. Trimming at V came to 5 bases and at J to 5 bases, leaving 5 bases not matched to a gene. CDR3 length: 15 amino acids. CDR1 is SGHTA, CDR2 FQGNSA, per germline. In nucleotides, the CDR3 is TGTGCCAGCAGCCCAATAGCGGGGGGGAACAATGAGCAGTTCTTC. This encodes CASSPIAGGNNEQFF.

The chain uses TRBV2 and TRBJ2-7; D not certain. Deletions cut 3 bases from V and 2 bases from J, with 14 bases between. CDR1 is SNHLY and CDR2 is FYNNEI in the germline V gene. This CDR3 spans 15 amino acids. The CDR3: CASSDLVGITYEQYF. CDR3 bases: TGTGCCAGCAGTGATTTGGTAGGGATTACCTACGAGCAGTACTTC.

The chain employs TRBV7-3 and TRBJ2-2; a weak D match, TRBD1 (5 bases). The germline V gene encodes CDR1 SGHTA and CDR2 FQGTGA. The V end was cut by 5 bases, the J end by 5 bases, with 9 bases between. CDR3 size: 13 residues. The CDR3 DNA sequence: TGTGCCAGCAGCCCCCCAGGGACCGGGGAGCTGTTTTTT. Its protein is CASSPPGTGELFF.

This clone was recorded once. The CDR3: CASSSKTGETYGYTF. The CDR3 nucleotides read TGTGCCAGCAGCTCCAAGACAGGGGAAACCTATGGCTACACCTTC. The genes are TRBV7-2 and TRBJ1-2; 8 nucleotides match TRBD1. Germline assignment: CDR1 SGHTA and CDR2 FQGNSA. Germline trimming cut 4 bases from V and 4 bases from J; bases unmatched to any gene: 8. The CDR3 sequence is 15 residues long.

J is TRBJ2-5 and V is TRBV20-1; no reliable D call. Germline V lookup: CDR1 DFQATT, CDR2 SNEGSKA (reference sequence). The CDR3 runs to 13 residues. The ends were cut back, 3 bases at V and 2 bases at J, with 10 bases in the middle. CDR3 amino acids: CSASFQVQETQYF. The CDR3 nucleotides read TGCAGTGCTAGTTTTCAGGTACAAGAGACCCAGTACTTC.

The chain is built from TRBV11-2 and TRBJ1-3; weak D call: TRBD1 (5 bases). Trimming stripped 5 bases from V and 2 bases from J, with 10 bases between. Germline lookup yields CDR1 SGHAT and CDR2 FQNNGV. The CDR3 totals 14 residues. CDR3 sequence reads: CASSQGAAGNTIYF. DNA of the CDR3: TGTGCCAGCAGCCAAGGGGCAGCTGGAAACACCATATATTTT. The full variable domain, completed using reference TRBV11-2 and TRBJ1-3, is EAGVAQSPRYKIIEKRQSVAFWCNPISGHATLYWYQQILGQGPKLLIQFQNNGVVDDSQLPKDRFSAERLKGVDSTLKIQPAKLEDSAVYLCASSQGAAGNTIYFGEGSWLTVV.

The chain is built from TRBV19 and TRBJ1-2, with 7 bases matching TRBD1. This CDR3 is built from 12 residues. V was clipped by 5 bases and J by 9 bases; unmatched bases: 6. Germline CDR1 is LNHDA and CDR2 is SQIVND (reference sequence). This CDR3 is CASSSRGDRYTF. CDR3 DNA: TGTGCCAGTAGTTCCAGGGGGGACCGCTACACCTTC.

J is TRBJ1-1 and V is TRBV6-2 or TRBV6-3; a weak D match, TRBD1 (5 bases). This CDR3 region has 14 residues. The germline V and J ends were trimmed by 0 bases and 5 bases, with 10 bases remaining between them. Germline loops: CDR1 MNHEY, CDR2 SVGEGT. CDR3 residues: CASSYSAGGTEAFF. The DNA for the CDR3 is TGTGCCAGCAGTTACTCGGCGGGGGGGACTGAAGCTTTCTTT.

V and J are TRBV2 and TRBJ1-3, with 7 bases matching TRBD1. The CDR3 loop spans 12 amino acids. The junction had 1 base not matched to a gene; V was cut back by 6 bases and J by 5 bases. Germline V gene data show CDR1 as SNHLY and CDR2 as FYNNEI. The CDR3 bases are TGTGCCAGCAGGGACAGGAGAAACACCATATATTTT. This sequence encodes CASRDRRNTIYF.

The chain carries TRBV12-3 or TRBV12-4 and TRBJ1-3; the D is unclear. The length of the CDR3 is 11 residues. The V gene lost 6 bases and the J gene lost 4 bases, with 4 bases spanning the gap. The CDR3: CASREGNTIYF. The CDR3 nucleotides read TGTGCCAGCAGAGAGGGAAACACCATATATTTT.

In DNA, the CDR3 is TGTGCCTGGAGAATCGACGGTTTTCGGGGTAACTATAATTCACCCCTCCACTTT. The encoded protein is CAWRIDGFRGNYNSPLHF. The V and J genes are TRBV30 and TRBJ1-6, with D uncertain. With 3 bases removed from V and 3 bases from J, the gap between germline ends came to 21 bases. The CDR3 is 18 residues long. CDR1 and CDR2 (germline): GTSNPN, SVGIG (reference sequence). The complete variable domain, with remaining parts taken from reference TRBV30 and TRBJ1-6, reads SQTIHQWPATLVQPVGSPLSLECTVEGTSNPNLYWYRQAAGRGLQLLFYSVGIGQISSEVPQNLSASRPQDRQFILSSKKLLLSDSGFYLCAWRIDGFRGNYNSPLHFGNGTRLTVT.

This rearrangement joins TRBV9 to TRBJ2-7, with D perhaps given as TRBD1 or TRBD2 (5 bases each). Germline CDR1 and CDR2: SGDLS and YYNGEE. Trimming took 2 bases from V and 3 from J, leaving 12 bases between them. This CDR3 contains 14 residues. The CDR3 nucleotides read TGTGCCAGCAGCGTCGGGGCTCAAAACTACGAGCAGTACTTC. Translated, it gives CASSVGAQNYEQYF.

This clone has only a few counts. J is TRBJ2-5 and V is TRBV5-4, with 8 bases identical to TRBD1. Germline V gives CDR1 SGHNT, CDR2 YYREEE (reference sequence). V lost 0 bases to trimming and J lost 4 bases; unmatched junction nucleotides: 2. The CDR3 totals 14 residues. Here the CDR3 DNA reads TGTGCCAGCAGCTTGGCAGGGGGCGCAGAGACCCAGTACTTC. As protein: CASSLAGGAETQYF.

The chain has TRBV7-3 and TRBJ2-3, with no clear D. V lost 3 bases to trimming and J lost 5 bases, with 6 bases between them. Germline CDR1 reads SGHTA; CDR2 reads FQGTGA. The CDR3 has 12 residues. The CDR3 here is CASSFGIDTQYF. The CDR3 coding sequence is TGTGCCAGCAGCTTTGGGATAGATACGCAGTATTTT.

This chain uses TRBV19 with TRBJ2-2; D remains ambiguous. Germline V gene lookup returns CDR1 LNHDA and CDR2 SQIVND (reference sequence). With 5 bases removed from V and 2 bases from J, the gap between germline ends came to 9 bases. The CDR3 sequence is 14 residues long. The DNA of the CDR3 is TGTGCCAGTAGTCCAACAAGTAACACCGGGGAGCTGTTTTTT. The encoded protein is CASSPTSNTGELFF.

The gene calls are TRBV9 and TRBJ2-5, with D perhaps being TRBD1 or TRBD2 (5 bases each). Trimming took off 1 base at V and 5 bases at J, with 12 bases between the two ends. The CDR3 length is 14 residues. Germline V gene data show CDR1 as SGDLS and CDR2 as YYNGEE. CDR3 protein: CASSVKGTGETQYF. The CDR3 DNA reads as TGTGCCAGCAGCGTAAAAGGGACCGGTGAGACCCAGTACTTC.

This clone was found once. The chain is built from TRBV7-6 and TRBJ2-1; 9 positions agree with TRBD2. After removal of 9 bases from V and 6 bases from J, the junction contained 12 bases not matched to a gene. Germline CDR1 and CDR2: SGHVS and FNYEAQ. The CDR3 is 15 residues long. CDR3 sequence (DNA): TGTGCCAGTAGCCCTGTGCGGGGGGGCGGCAATGAGCAGTTCTTC. It translates to CASSPVRGGGNEQFF.